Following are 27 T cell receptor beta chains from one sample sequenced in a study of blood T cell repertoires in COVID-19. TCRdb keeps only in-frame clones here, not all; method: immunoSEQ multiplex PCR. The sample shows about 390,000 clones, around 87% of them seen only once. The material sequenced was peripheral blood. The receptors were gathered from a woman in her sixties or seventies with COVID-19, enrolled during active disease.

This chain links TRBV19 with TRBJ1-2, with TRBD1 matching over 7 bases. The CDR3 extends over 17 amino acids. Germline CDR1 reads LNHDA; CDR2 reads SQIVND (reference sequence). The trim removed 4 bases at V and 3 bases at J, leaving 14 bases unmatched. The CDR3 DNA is TGTGCCAGTAGTAGGGACAGCCTATCTCTCCAATACTATGGCTACACCTTC. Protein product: CASSRDSLSLQYYGYTF.

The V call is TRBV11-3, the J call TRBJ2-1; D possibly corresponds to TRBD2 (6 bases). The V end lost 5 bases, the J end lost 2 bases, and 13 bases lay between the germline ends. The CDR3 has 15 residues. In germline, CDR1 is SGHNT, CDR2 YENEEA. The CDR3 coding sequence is TGTGCCAGCAGCCCGGCGGGGAACACCTACAATGAGCAGTTCTTC. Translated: CASSPAGNTYNEQFF.

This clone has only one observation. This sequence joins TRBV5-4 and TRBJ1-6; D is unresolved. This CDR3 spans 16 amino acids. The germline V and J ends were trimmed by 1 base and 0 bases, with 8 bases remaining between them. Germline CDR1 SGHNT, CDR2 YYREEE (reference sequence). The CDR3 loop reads CASSLSGGSYNSPLHF. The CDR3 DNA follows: TGTGCCAGCAGCTTGAGCGGTGGCTCCTATAATTCACCCCTCCACTTT. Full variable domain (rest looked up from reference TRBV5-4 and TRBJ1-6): ETGVTQSPTHLIKTRGQQVTLRCSSQSGHNTVSWYQQALGQGPQFIFQYYREEENGRGNFPPRFSGLQFPNYSSELNVNALELDDSALYLCASSLSGGSYNSPLHFGNGTRLTVT.

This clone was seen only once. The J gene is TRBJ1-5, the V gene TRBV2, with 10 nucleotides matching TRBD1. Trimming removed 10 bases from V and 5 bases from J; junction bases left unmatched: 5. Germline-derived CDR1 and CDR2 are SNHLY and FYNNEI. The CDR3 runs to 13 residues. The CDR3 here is CATSGTGDQPQHF. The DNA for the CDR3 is TGTGCCACGTCGGGGACAGGGGATCAGCCCCAGCATTTT.

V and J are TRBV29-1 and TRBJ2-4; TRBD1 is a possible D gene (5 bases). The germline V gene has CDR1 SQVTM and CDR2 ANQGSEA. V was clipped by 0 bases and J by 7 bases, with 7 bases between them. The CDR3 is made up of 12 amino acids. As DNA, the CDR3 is TGCAGCGTTGAAGAGGCAGGGAACATTCAGTACTTC. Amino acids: CSVEEAGNIQYF. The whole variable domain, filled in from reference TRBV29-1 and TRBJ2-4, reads SAVISQKPSRDICQRGTSLTIQCQVDSQVTMMFWYRQQPGQSLTLIATANQGSEATYESGFVIDKFPISRPNLTFSTLTVSNMSPEDSSIYLCSVEEAGNIQYFGAGTRLSVL.

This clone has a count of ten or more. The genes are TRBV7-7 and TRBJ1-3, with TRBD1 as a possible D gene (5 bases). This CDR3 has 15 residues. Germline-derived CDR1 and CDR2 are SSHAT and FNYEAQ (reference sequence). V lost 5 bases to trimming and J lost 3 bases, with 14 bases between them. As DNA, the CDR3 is TGTGCCAGCAGCCAGGACGCAGGGCGTGGAAACACCATATATTTT. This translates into CASSQDAGRGNTIYF. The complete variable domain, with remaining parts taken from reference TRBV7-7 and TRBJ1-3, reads GAGVSQSPRYKVTKRGQDVTLRCDPISSHATLYWYQQALGQGPEFLTYFNYEAQPDKSGLPSDRFSAERPEGSISTLTIQRTEQRDSAMYRCASSQDAGRGNTIYFGEGSWLTVV.

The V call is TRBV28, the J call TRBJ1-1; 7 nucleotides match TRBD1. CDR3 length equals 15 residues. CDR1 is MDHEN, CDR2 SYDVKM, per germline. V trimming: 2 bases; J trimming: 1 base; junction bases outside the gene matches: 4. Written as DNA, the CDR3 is TGTGCCAGCAGTTTACTAGGGGGCTGGAACACTGAAGCTTTCTTT. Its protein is CASSLLGGWNTEAFF. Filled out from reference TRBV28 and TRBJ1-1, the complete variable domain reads DVKVTQSSRYLVKRTGEKVFLECVQDMDHENMFWYRQDPGLGLRLIYFSYDVKMKEKGDIPEGYSVSREKKERFSLILESASTNQTSMYLCASSLLGGWNTEAFFGQGTRLTVV.

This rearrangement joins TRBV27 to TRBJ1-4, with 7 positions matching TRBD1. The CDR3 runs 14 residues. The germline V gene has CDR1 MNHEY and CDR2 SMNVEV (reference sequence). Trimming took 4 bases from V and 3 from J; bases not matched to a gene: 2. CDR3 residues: CASSYQGANEKLFF. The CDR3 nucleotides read TGTGCCAGCAGTTACCAGGGGGCTAATGAAAAACTGTTTTTT.

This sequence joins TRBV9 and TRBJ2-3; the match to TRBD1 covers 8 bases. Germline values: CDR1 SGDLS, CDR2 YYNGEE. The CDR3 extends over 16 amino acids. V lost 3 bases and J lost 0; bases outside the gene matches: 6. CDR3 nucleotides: TGTGCCAGCAGCGCCCGGACAGGGACTAGCACAGATACGCAGTATTTT. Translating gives CASSARTGTSTDTQYF.

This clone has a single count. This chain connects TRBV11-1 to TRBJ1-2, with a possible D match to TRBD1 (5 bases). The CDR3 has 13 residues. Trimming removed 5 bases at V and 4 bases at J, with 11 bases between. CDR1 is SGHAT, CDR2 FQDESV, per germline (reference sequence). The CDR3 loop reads CASSARGGYGYTF. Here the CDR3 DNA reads TGTGCCAGCAGCGCCCGGGGGGGCTATGGCTACACCTTC.

Here the CDR3 reads CASSAPLRDSSYEQYF. CDR3 bases: TGTGCCAGCAGCGCCCCCCTAAGAGACAGTTCCTACGAGCAGTACTTC. This chain joins TRBV5-6 and TRBJ2-7; TRBD1 might be the D (5 bases). The CDR3 runs to 16 residues. Germline assignment: CDR1 SGHDT and CDR2 YYEEEE. V was cut by 4 bases and J by 1 base, with 18 bases left in between. Variable domain in full (rest from reference TRBV5-6 and TRBJ2-7): DAGVTQSPTHLIKTRGQQVTLRCSPKSGHDTVSWYQQALGQGPQFIFQYYEEEERQRGNFPDRFSGHQFPNYSSELNVNALLLGDSALYLCASSAPLRDSSYEQYFGPGTRLTVT.

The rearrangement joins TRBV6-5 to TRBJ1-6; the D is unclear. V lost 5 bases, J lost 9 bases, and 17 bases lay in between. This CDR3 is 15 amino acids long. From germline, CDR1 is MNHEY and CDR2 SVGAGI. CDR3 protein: CASSQIGVLVSPLHF. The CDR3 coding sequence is TGTGCCAGCAGTCAAATCGGGGTGTTAGTTTCACCCCTCCACTTT.

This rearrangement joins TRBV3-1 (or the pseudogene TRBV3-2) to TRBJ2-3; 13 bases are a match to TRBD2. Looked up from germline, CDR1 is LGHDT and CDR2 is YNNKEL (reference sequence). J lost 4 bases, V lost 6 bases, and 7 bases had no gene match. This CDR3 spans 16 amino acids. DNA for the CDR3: TGTGCCAGCAGTTCCTGGACTAGCGGGGGCCCAGATACGCAGTATTTT. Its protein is CASSSWTSGGPDTQYF.

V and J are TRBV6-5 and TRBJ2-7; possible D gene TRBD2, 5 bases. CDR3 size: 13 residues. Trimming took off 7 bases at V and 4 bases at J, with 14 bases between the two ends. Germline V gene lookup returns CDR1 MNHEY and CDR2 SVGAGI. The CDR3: CASTRGSKYEQYF. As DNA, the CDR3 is TGTGCCAGCACTCGGGGATCGAAGTACGAGCAGTACTTC.

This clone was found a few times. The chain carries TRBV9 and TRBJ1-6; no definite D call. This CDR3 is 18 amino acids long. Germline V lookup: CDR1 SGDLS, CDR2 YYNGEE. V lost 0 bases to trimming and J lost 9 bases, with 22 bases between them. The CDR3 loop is CASSVEPNLWAPSSPLHF. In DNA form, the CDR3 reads TGTGCCAGCAGCGTAGAGCCCAATCTCTGGGCGCCGAGTTCACCCCTCCACTTT.

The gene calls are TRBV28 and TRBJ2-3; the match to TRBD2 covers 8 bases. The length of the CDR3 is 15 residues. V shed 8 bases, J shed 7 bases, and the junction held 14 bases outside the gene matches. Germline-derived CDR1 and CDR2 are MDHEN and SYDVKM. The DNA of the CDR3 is TGTGCCAGCGAATCTAAATCGGGGGGGACTTATACGCAGTATTTT. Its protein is CASESKSGGTYTQYF.

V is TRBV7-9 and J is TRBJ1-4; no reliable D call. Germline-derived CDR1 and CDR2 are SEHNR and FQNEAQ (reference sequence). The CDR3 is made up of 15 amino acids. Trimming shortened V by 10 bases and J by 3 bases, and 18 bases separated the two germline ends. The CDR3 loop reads CAIPGQGGSNEKLFF. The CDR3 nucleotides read TGTGCCATACCGGGCCAAGGAGGATCTAATGAAAAACTGTTTTTT.

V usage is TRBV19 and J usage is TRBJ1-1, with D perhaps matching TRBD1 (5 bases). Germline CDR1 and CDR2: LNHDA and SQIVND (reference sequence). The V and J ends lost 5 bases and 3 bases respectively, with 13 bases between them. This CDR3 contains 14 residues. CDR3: CASSLRVSHTEAFF. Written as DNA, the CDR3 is TGTGCCAGTAGTCTCAGGGTTAGTCACACTGAAGCTTTCTTT.

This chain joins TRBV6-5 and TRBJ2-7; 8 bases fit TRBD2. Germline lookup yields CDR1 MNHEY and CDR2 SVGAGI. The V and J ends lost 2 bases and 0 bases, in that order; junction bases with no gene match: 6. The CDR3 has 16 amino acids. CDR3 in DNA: TGTGCCAGCAGTTACGGCCGGGGACTAGGCTCCTACGAGCAGTACTTC. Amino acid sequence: CASSYGRGLGSYEQYF.

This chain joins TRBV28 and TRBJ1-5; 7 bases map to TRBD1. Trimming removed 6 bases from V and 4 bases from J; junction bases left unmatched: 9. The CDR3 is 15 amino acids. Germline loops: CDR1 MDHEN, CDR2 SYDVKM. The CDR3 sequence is CASSLTGVGNQPQHF. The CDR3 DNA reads TGTGCCAGCAGCTTAACAGGGGTCGGGAATCAGCCCCAGCATTTT.

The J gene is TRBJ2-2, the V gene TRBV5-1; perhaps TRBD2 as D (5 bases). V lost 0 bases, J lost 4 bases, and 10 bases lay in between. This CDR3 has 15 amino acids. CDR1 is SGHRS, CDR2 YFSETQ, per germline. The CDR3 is CASSLAGMSTGELFF. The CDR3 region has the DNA TGCGCCAGCAGCTTGGCGGGAATGAGCACCGGGGAGCTGTTTTTT.

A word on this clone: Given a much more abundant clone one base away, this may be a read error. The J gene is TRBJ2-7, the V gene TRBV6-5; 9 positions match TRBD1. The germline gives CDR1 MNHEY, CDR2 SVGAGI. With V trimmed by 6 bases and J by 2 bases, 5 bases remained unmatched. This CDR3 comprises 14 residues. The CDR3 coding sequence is TGTGCCAGCAGCCCCCGGGACAGGGCCTACGAGCAGTACTTC. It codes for CASSPRDRAYEQYF.

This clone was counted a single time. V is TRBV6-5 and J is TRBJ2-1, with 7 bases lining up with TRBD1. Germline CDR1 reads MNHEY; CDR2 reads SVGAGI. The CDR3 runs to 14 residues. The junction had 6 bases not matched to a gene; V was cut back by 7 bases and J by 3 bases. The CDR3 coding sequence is TGTGCCAGCACCCGAAGGGGGCTCTACAATGAGCAGTTCTTC. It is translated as CASTRRGLYNEQFF.

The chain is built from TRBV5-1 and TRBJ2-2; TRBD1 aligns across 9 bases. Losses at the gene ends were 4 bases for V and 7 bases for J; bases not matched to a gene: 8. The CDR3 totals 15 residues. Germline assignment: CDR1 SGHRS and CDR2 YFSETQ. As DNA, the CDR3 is TGCGCCAGCAGCGTCGGGACAGGGATCGGCGGGGAGCTGTTTTTT. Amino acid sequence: CASSVGTGIGGELFF.

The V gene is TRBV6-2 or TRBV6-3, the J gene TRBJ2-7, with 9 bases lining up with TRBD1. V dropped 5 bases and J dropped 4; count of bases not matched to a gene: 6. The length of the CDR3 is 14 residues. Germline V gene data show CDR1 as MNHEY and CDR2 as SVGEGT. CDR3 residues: CASSRTGGAYEQYF. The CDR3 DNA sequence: TGTGCCAGCAGTCGTACAGGGGGCGCTTACGAGCAGTACTTC.

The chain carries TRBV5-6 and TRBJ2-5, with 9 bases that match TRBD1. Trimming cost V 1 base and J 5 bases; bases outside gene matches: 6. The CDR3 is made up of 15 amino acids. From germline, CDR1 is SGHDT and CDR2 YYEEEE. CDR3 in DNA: TGTGCCAGCAGCTTGACAGGGGGCGCGGGGGAGACCCAGTACTTC. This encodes CASSLTGGAGETQYF.

The CDR3 DNA reads TGTGCCAGCAGCCCCGGGGGAAGGAATTTGTACACCTTC. Translated, it gives CASSPGGRNLYTF. The chain carries TRBV5-4 and TRBJ1-2; possibly TRBD1 for D (5 bases). Trimming took 4 bases from V and 11 from J, leaving 18 bases between them. CDR3 length: 13 residues. Looked up from germline, CDR1 is SGHNT and CDR2 is YYREEE (reference sequence).